Detailed here is one T cell receptor beta chain. Antigen specificity is unknown. This record belongs to a study of cytomegalovirus exposure and HLA in healthy donors. The PCR contained 60 Vbeta and 13 Jbeta primers. Produced via immunoSEQ multiplex PCR; TCRdb's table is partial and in-frame only. The sample carries around 190,000 clones, about 82% recorded once. In germline, CDR1 is ENHRY, CDR2 SYGVKD. Trimming stripped 10 bases from V and 5 bases from J, with 22 bases between. This CDR3 spans 15 amino acids. Overall study results and limits: Rare TCR sequences dominated, though some public TCRs recurred in many donors. Likely technical artifact: a cluster of highly shared sequence variants.

This TCR was recovered from a woman between 45 and 60 years old in good health and CMV-seronegative. The chain employs TRBV10-3 and TRBJ2-3, with D possibly being TRBD2 (5 bases). Sequenced: PBMCs. The CDR3 DNA reads TGTGCCACCGGATCTAGCCAACCTTGGGGAGATACGCAGTATTTT. It is translated as CATGSSQPWGDTQYF.